These 8 T cell receptor beta chains originate from one sample sequenced in a study of blood T cell repertoires in COVID-19. Assay used: immunoSEQ multiplex PCR; TCRdb lists only in-frame clones, some missing. The sample comprises approximately 140,000 clones, around 85% of which are singletons, and approximately 18% rests with the top ten. The sequenced sample consisted of peripheral blood. These receptors all stem from a woman of 80 years or more with acute or convalescent COVID-19.

The rearrangement uses TRBV7-2 and TRBJ1-2; D not certain. The CDR3 loop spans 18 amino acids. Trimming pared 3 bases from V and 6 bases from J, leaving 26 bases between. Per the germline V gene, CDR1 is SGHTA and CDR2 is FQGNSA. CDR3 DNA sequence: TGTGCCAGCAGCTTCCTCCGAACTCCTCTAAGCGGGCAGGATGGCTACACCTTC. It is translated as CASSFLRTPLSGQDGYTF.

This clone was detected once. The chain links TRBV5-6 to TRBJ1-1, with TRBD1 as a possible D gene (6 bases). This CDR3 comprises 11 residues. CDR1 is SGHDT and CDR2 is YYEEEE in the germline V gene. Trimming took off 9 bases at V and 5 bases at J, with 11 bases between the two ends. The CDR3 loop is CAILRGTEAFF. The CDR3 DNA follows: TGTGCCATACTAAGGGGGACTGAAGCTTTCTTT.

The J gene is TRBJ1-5, the V gene TRBV25-1, with D hard to call. Germline values: CDR1 MGHDK, CDR2 SYGVNS. The CDR3 contains 17 residues. The V and J ends lost 7 bases and 0 bases respectively, with 19 bases between them. The CDR3 spells CASTYATHFISNQPQHF. The CDR3 DNA sequence: TGTGCCAGCACGTACGCTACTCACTTCATTAGCAATCAGCCCCAGCATTTT.

This clone was seen just once. This chain joins TRBV16 and TRBJ1-1; D gene ambiguous. There are 14 residues in the CDR3. Germline V gene data show CDR1 as KGHSY and CDR2 as FQNENV. Trimming pared 4 bases from V and 0 bases from J, leaving 9 bases between. The CDR3 coding sequence is TGTGCCAGCAGCCGACAAACAATGAACACTGAAGCTTTCTTT. Its protein product is CASSRQTMNTEAFF.

V usage is TRBV7-9 and J usage is TRBJ2-1; D might be TRBD2 (7 bases). CDR1 is SEHNR, CDR2 FQNEAQ, per germline (reference sequence). Trimming removed 2 bases at V and 4 bases at J, with 15 bases between. The CDR3 is 16 residues long. In DNA, the CDR3 is TGTGCCAGCAGCTTAACCCTAAGGGGGGGGTACAATGAGCAGTTCTTC. Its translation is CASSLTLRGGYNEQFF.

The rearrangement uses TRBV19 and TRBJ2-4, with 8 bases fitting TRBD1. Germline V gene lookup returns CDR1 LNHDA and CDR2 SQIVND (reference sequence). Trimming at V came to 4 bases and at J to 5 bases, leaving 7 bases not matched to a gene. The CDR3 is 15 residues long. CDR3: CASSTGQGHQNIQYF. CDR3 bases: TGTGCCAGTAGTACCGGACAGGGCCATCAAAACATTCAGTACTTC.

This chain's CDR3 is CASSPGRLAGSSSYEQYF. The DNA for the CDR3 is TGCGCCAGCAGCCCAGGTCGACTAGCGGGATCGAGCTCCTACGAGCAGTACTTC. This chain connects TRBV5-1 to TRBJ2-7, with 11 bases matching TRBD2. CDR1 and CDR2 from the germline V gene are SGHRS and YFSETQ. With V trimmed by 4 bases and J by 0 bases, 12 bases remained unmatched. The CDR3 loop spans 18 amino acids.

The chain combines TRBV5-1 with TRBJ1-3; D unclear. V shed 0 bases and J shed 1 base, with 5 bases lying between them. Germline CDR1 SGHRS, CDR2 YFSETQ. The CDR3 spans 14 residues. As DNA, the CDR3 is TGCGCCAGCAGCTTGGTCGGTTCTGGAAACACCATATATTTT. This sequence encodes CASSLVGSGNTIYF.